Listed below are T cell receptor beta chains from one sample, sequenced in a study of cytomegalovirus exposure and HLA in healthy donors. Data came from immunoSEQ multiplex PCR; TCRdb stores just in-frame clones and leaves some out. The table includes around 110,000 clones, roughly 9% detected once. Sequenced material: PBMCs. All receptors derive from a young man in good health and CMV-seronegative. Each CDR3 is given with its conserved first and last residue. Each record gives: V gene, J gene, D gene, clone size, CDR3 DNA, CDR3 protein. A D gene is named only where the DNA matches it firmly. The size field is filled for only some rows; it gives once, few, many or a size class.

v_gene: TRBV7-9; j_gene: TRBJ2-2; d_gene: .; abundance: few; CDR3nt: TGTGCCAGCAGCGTCGACAGGAACACCGGGGAGCTGTTTTTT; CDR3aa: CASSVDRNTGELFF
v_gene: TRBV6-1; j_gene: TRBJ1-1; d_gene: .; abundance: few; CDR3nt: TGTGCCAGCCGGACATCGAACACTGAAGCTTTCTTT; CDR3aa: CASRTSNTEAFF
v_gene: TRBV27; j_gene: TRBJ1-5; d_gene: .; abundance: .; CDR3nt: TGTGCCAGCAGACAGGCGAATCAGCCCCAGCATTTT; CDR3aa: CASRQANQPQHF
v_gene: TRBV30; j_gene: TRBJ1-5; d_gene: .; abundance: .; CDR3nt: TGTGCCTGGAGTCAACAGGGTGATCAGCCCCAGCATTTT; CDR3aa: CAWSQQGDQPQHF
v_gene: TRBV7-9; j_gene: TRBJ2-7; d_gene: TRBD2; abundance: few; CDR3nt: TGTGCCAGCAGCTTGGGTAGCGGGTACTACGAGCAGTACTTC; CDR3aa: CASSLGSGYYEQYF
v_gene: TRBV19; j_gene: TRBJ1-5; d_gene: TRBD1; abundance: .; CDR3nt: TGTGCCAGTATTGCGACAGGGGCTATCAATCAGCCCCAGCATTTT; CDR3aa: CASIATGAINQPQHF
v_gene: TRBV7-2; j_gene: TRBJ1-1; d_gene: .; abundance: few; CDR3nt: TGTGCCAGCAGCTTAGACTTTCTTGGGAGGGGAGGGGTCACTGAAGCTTTCTTT; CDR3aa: CASSLDFLGRGGVTEAFF
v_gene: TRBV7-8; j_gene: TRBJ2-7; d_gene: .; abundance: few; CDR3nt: TGTGCCAGCAGCGATTCAGACTCGTCCTACGAGCAGTACTTC; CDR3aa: CASSDSDSSYEQYF
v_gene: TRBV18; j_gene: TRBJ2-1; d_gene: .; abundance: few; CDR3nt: TGTGCCAGCCGTTCGGGAAGTGCCTACAATGAGCAGTTCTTC; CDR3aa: CASRSGSAYNEQFF
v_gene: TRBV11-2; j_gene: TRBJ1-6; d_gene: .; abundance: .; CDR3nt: TGTGCCAGCAGCTTAGAAAGGGGAAACAATTCACCCCTCCACTTT; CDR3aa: CASSLERGNNSPLHF
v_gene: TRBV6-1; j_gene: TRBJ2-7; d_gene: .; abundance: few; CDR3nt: TGTGCCAGCAGTGAAGCGGAGGGCACGCCAACCTACGAGCAGTACTTC; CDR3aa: CASSEAEGTPTYEQYF
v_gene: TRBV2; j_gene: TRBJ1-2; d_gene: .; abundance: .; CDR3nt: TGTGCCAGCAGTGAAGCGAGAGGCCGAGGCTACACCTTC; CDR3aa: CASSEARGRGYTF
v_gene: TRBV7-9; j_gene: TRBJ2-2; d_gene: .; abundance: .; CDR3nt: TGTGCCAGCAGCCCTAGGGACATCACCGGGGAGCTGTTTTTT; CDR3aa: CASSPRDITGELFF
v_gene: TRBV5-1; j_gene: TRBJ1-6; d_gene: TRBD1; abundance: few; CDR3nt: TGCGCCAGCAGCTTGGGGCAGGGGGTTTATTCACCCCTCCACTTT; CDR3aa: CASSLGQGVYSPLHF
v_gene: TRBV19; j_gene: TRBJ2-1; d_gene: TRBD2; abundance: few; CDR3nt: TGTGCCAGTAGTATGGTGGGGGGAGGGTCCTACAATGAGCAGTTCTTC; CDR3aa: CASSMVGGGSYNEQFF
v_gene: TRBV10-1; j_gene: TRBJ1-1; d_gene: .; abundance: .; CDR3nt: TGCGCCAGCAGTCCAGGACGGAGGCGGAACACTGAAGCTTTCTTT; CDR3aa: CASSPGRRRNTEAFF
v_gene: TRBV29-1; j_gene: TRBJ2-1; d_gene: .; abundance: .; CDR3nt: TGCAGCGTTGATCTGATGACGCAACGGGGTGAGCAGTTCTTC; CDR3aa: CSVDLMTQRGEQFF
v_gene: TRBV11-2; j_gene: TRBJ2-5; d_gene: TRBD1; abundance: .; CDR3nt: TGTGCCAGCCGCCGGGGACAGGGGCAAGAGACCCAGTACTTC; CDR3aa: CASRRGQGQETQYF
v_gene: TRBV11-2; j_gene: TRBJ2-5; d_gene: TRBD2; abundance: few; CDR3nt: TGTGCCAGCAGCTTTCGATTGGGGGGGGAGACCCAGTACTTC; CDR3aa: CASSFRLGGETQYF
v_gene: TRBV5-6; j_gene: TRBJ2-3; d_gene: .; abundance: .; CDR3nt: TGTGCCAGCAGCAAGGAGCGCCGAGATACGCAGTATTTT; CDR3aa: CASSKERRDTQYF
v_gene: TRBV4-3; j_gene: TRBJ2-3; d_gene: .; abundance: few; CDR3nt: TGCGCCAGCAGCCAAGATCTCGGGTTGGTTGGGGCTGACACAGATACGCAGTATTTT; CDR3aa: CASSQDLGLVGADTDTQYF
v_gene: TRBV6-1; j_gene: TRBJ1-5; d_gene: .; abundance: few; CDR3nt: TGTGCCAGCAGTGAAGGACTAAATCAGCCCCAGCATTTT; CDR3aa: CASSEGLNQPQHF
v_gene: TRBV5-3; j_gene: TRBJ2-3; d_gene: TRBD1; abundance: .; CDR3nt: TGTGCCAGAAGCTTGGTGTCCAGGGGGTTTAGCACAGATACGCAGTATTTT; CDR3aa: CARSLVSRGFSTDTQYF
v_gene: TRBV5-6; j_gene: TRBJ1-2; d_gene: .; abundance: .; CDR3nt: TGTGCCAGCAGCTTGGATGCCAGTAACTATGGCTACACCTTC; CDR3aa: CASSLDASNYGYTF
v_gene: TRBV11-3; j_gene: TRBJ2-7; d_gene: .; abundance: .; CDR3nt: TGTGCCAGCAGCTCGAGGGCCGGGGACGAGCAGTACTTC; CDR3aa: CASSSRAGDEQYF
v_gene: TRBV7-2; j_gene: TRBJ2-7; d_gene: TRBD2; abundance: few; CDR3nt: TGTGCCAGCAGCGCCTCCGGGACTAGCTACGAGCAGTACTTC; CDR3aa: CASSASGTSYEQYF
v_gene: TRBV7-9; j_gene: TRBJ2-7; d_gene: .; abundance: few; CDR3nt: TGTGCCAGCGGGGAGACGAACTACGAGCAGTACTTC; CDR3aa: CASGETNYEQYF
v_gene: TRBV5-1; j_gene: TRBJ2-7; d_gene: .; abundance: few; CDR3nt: TGCGCCAGCAGCCAACAACAGGGTTCGGCCTACGAGCAGTACTTC; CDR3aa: CASSQQQGSAYEQYF